The following is a T cell receptor (beta chain) sequence with its context. The V gene lost 3 bases and the J gene lost 5 bases, with 13 bases spanning the gap. Germline CDR1 is MNHEY and CDR2 is SMNVEV (reference sequence). This CDR3 comprises 15 residues. The sample is drawn from a study of blood T cell repertoires in COVID-19. Looking at the study overall: The analysed material was cDNA or gDNA that came from T cells, B-cell-depleted T cells, or PBMCs.

Original data processing: Reference gene primer amplification gave nucleated cell count estimates. Produced via immunoSEQ multiplex PCR; TCRdb's table is partial and in-frame only. V and J calls and clone size are those listed in that table; D and trimming were worked out from the DNA. This sample has about 120,000 clones, with around three quarters found just once. The sequence was obtained from a woman older than 75 with acute or convalescent COVID-19. The rearrangement uses TRBV27 and TRBJ2-2; no clear D gene. Sequenced: peripheral blood. The CDR3 spells CASSFEPAPTGELFF. In nucleotides, the CDR3 is TGTGCCAGCAGTTTTGAGCCTGCCCCAACCGGGGAGCTGTTTTTT.